One T cell receptor beta chain is described in this entry. Its antigen remains unknown. Use of 60 Vbeta and 13 Jbeta primers characterized the PCR. Sequenced by immunoSEQ multiplex PCR; TCRdb stores in-frame clones only, minus some. The table lists 120,000 to 150,000 clones, approximately 68% of them singletons. The data stem from a study of cytomegalovirus exposure and HLA in healthy donors. Study results and limitations: 164 TCR beta chains were listed as cytomegalovirus-associated.

The CDR3 covers 18 residues. V lost 2 bases to trimming and J lost 1 base; unmatched junction nucleotides: 5. Germline V lookup: CDR1 LNHDA, CDR2 SQIVND (reference sequence). The material sequenced was PBMCs. The genes are TRBV19 and TRBJ2-5; 15 positions agree with TRBD2. The sequence was obtained from a man aged 40-50 years in good health and CMV-seronegative. The CDR3 region is CASSIRGLAGGTQETQYF. The CDR3, as DNA: TGTGCCAGTAGTATAAGGGGACTAGCGGGAGGAACCCAAGAGACCCAGTACTTC.